The rows below give T cell receptor beta chains drawn from one sample of a study of blood T cell repertoires in COVID-19. Only in-frame clones appear in the TCRdb table, and some are missing; sequencing was by immunoSEQ multiplex PCR. In the table there are around 320,000 clones, approximately 89% of which are singletons. Sequenced input: peripheral blood. The receptor source for this set is a woman in her thirties with COVID-19, enrolled during active disease. Both conserved end residues are part of each CDR3. The D gene is left open where the match is weak. Clone size is given for some rows only: seen once, a few or many times, or a class if the clone is expanded.

J: TRBJ1-2
size: NA
D: NA
V: TRBV6-4
DNA: TGTGCCAGCAGGCCCGGTGGGGGCCTATATGGCTACACCTTC
CDR3: CASRPGGGLYGYTF

J: TRBJ2-1
size: NA
D: NA
V: TRBV7-2
DNA: TGTGCCAGCAGCTTAATCCCGGGACTCTCCTACAATGAGCAGTTCTTC
CDR3: CASSLIPGLSYNEQFF

J: TRBJ2-7
size: once
D: NA
V: TRBV6-5
DNA: TGTGCCAGCGGGACACAGAAGAGCTCCTACGAGCAGTACTTC
CDR3: CASGTQKSSYEQYF

J: TRBJ1-1
size: NA
D: NA
V: TRBV25-1
DNA: TGTGCCAGCAGAGAGGTATTCGATGAGACTGAAGCTTTCTTT
CDR3: CASREVFDETEAFF

J: TRBJ2-7
size: few
D: NA
V: TRBV19
DNA: TGTGCCAGTAGTATAGGAGCGGGCTACGGGGAGCAGTACTTC
CDR3: CASSIGAGYGEQYF

J: TRBJ1-5
size: NA
D: NA
V: TRBV10-1
DNA: TGCGCCAGCAGTGAGCGGTTCCCTAATCAGCCCCAGCATTTT
CDR3: CASSERFPNQPQHF

J: TRBJ2-3
size: NA
D: TRBD2
V: TRBV19
DNA: TGTGCCAGTAGTAGGACTAGCGGTACACGCGATACGCAGTATTTT
CDR3: CASSRTSGTRDTQYF

J: TRBJ2-3
size: NA
D: TRBD2
V: TRBV11-2
DNA: TGTGCCAGCAGCTCTCCCCCTGAAGCGGGGGCCTACACAGATACGCAGTATTTT
CDR3: CASSSPPEAGAYTDTQYF

J: TRBJ1-2
size: NA
D: TRBD1
V: TRBV3-1/TRBV3-2
DNA: TGTGCCAGCAGCGCCCGACAGGGGACGGATGGCTACACCTTC
CDR3: CASSARQGTDGYTF

J: TRBJ2-3
size: NA
D: TRBD2
V: TRBV7-9
DNA: TGTGCCAGCAGCTTAGCGGTCAGGACTAGCGGGGGGGCGCATACGCAGTATTTT
CDR3: CASSLAVRTSGGAHTQYF

J: TRBJ2-5
size: NA
D: TRBD1
V: TRBV5-8
DNA: TGTGCCAGCAGCTTCGGACAGGGGGCAGGAGAGACCCAGTACTTC
CDR3: CASSFGQGAGETQYF

J: TRBJ1-6
size: NA
D: NA
V: TRBV11-2
DNA: TGTGCCAGCAGCTTAGCCCGATGGAGGGAGAGCTCCTATAATTCACCCCTCCACTTT
CDR3: CASSLARWRESSYNSPLHF

J: TRBJ2-7
size: NA
D: NA
V: TRBV13
DNA: TGTGCCAGCACCCGATTCGGGGGGCAGAAGGAGCAGTACTTC
CDR3: CASTRFGGQKEQYF

J: TRBJ1-1
size: NA
D: TRBD1
V: TRBV6-4
DNA: TGTGCCAGCAGTGACTCTAACAGGGGAGGCACTGAAGCTTTCTTT
CDR3: CASSDSNRGGTEAFF

J: TRBJ1-5
size: NA
D: NA
V: TRBV4-2
DNA: TGTGCCAGCAGCCAATCGAATCAGCCCCAGCATTTT
CDR3: CASSQSNQPQHF

J: TRBJ2-1
size: NA
D: NA
V: TRBV6-5
DNA: TGTGCCAGCGGAACATCCTTACGGGAGTTCTTC
CDR3: CASGTSLREFF

J: TRBJ1-5
size: NA
D: TRBD1
V: TRBV5-1
DNA: TGCGCCAGCAGCACCCCGACAGGGAGGAGCAATCAGCCCCAGCATTTT
CDR3: CASSTPTGRSNQPQHF

J: TRBJ1-2
size: once
D: NA
V: TRBV4-1
DNA: TGCGCCAGCAGCCAAGTATCGGGGCGCGGGGGTGGCTACACCTTC
CDR3: CASSQVSGRGGGYTF

J: TRBJ1-2
size: NA
D: NA
V: TRBV19
DNA: TGTGCCACAGGGGATTATGGCTACACCTTC
CDR3: CATGDYGYTF

J: TRBJ1-6
size: NA
D: NA
V: TRBV5-1
DNA: TGCGCCAGCAGCCTGGGACCGGGAACTAATTCACCCCTCCACTTT
CDR3: CASSLGPGTNSPLHF

J: TRBJ1-1
size: NA
D: NA
V: TRBV21-1
DNA: TGTGCCAGCAGCATAAAGAGTGGAGGTGAAGCTTTCTTT
CDR3: CASSIKSGGEAFF

J: TRBJ2-1
size: once
D: TRBD2
V: TRBV5-1
DNA: TGCGCCAGCAGCTCACTCCTAGCGGGGCCGCAAAATGAGCAGTTCTTC
CDR3: CASSSLLAGPQNEQFF

J: TRBJ1-3
size: few
D: NA
V: TRBV3-1/TRBV3-2
DNA: TGTGCCAGCAGCCAAGTAGGGAGCTCTGGAAACACCATATATTTT
CDR3: CASSQVGSSGNTIYF

J: TRBJ2-5
size: NA
D: TRBD2
V: TRBV20-1
DNA: TGCAGTGCTAGTCCCGGTATGGCGGGGGGTCAAGAGACCCAGTACTTC
CDR3: CSASPGMAGGQETQYF

J: TRBJ1-5
size: NA
D: NA
V: TRBV19
DNA: TGTGCCAGTAAGGGAGGGGTCTCAAGCAATCAGCCCCAGCATTTT
CDR3: CASKGGVSSNQPQHF

J: TRBJ1-2
size: NA
D: TRBD1
V: TRBV7-9
DNA: TGTGCCAGCACCACGACAGGGGTTGTTGAAGGCTACACCTTC
CDR3: CASTTTGVVEGYTF

J: TRBJ2-3
size: few
D: TRBD2
V: TRBV11-2
DNA: TGTGCCAGCAGCTTAGATTGGGGGGGGGACACAGATACGCAGTATTTT
CDR3: CASSLDWGGDTDTQYF

J: TRBJ1-6
size: NA
D: NA
V: TRBV4-2
DNA: TGTGCCAGCAGCCAGGGGTCGGGACTTGGGGCTAAAAATTCACCCCTCCACTTT
CDR3: CASSQGSGLGAKNSPLHF

J: TRBJ2-4
size: NA
D: NA
V: TRBV6-1
DNA: TGTGCCAGCAGTGAAAGTCGGGTCAGTAGAAACATTCAGTACTTC
CDR3: CASSESRVSRNIQYF

J: TRBJ2-1
size: NA
D: TRBD2
V: TRBV27
DNA: TGTGCCAGCAGCTGGACTAGCGGGGGGCTTGAGCAGTTCTTC
CDR3: CASSWTSGGLEQFF

J: TRBJ2-2
size: NA
D: TRBD2
V: TRBV5-1
DNA: TGCGCCAGCAGCTTGGCCGGGACTAGCGCCACCGGGGAGCTGTTTTTT
CDR3: CASSLAGTSATGELFF

J: TRBJ2-3
size: NA
D: NA
V: TRBV10-3
DNA: TGTGCCATCAGGAGACCCAACAGACACACAGATACGCAGTATTTT
CDR3: CAIRRPNRHTDTQYF

J: TRBJ2-5
size: NA
D: NA
V: TRBV29-1
DNA: TGCAGCGTTGCAGGGATCCAAGAGACCCAGTACTTC
CDR3: CSVAGIQETQYF

J: TRBJ1-2
size: NA
D: TRBD1
V: TRBV5-1
DNA: TGCGCCAGCAGCTCCCCGGGACAGGGTAACTATGGCTACACCTTC
CDR3: CASSSPGQGNYGYTF

J: TRBJ2-5
size: NA
D: TRBD2
V: TRBV6-2/TRBV6-3
DNA: TGTGCCAGCAGTTATAAACGAAAGCGGGGGGGCCGCCAAGAGACCCAGTACTTC
CDR3: CASSYKRKRGGRQETQYF

J: TRBJ1-2
size: once
D: NA
V: TRBV2
DNA: TGTGCCAGCAGTGAACATCGTGAGGATAGTAGAGGGTATGGCTACACCTTC
CDR3: CASSEHREDSRGYGYTF

J: TRBJ2-7
size: NA
D: TRBD1
V: TRBV4-1
DNA: TGCGCCAGCAGCCAAGAAGGGGTTCGGGACAGTATTTCTTACGAGCAGTACTTC
CDR3: CASSQEGVRDSISYEQYF

J: TRBJ2-3
size: NA
D: TRBD2
V: TRBV6-2/TRBV6-3
DNA: TGTGCCAGCAGCCCTCATCTACTAGCGGCCTACACAGATACGCAGTATTTT
CDR3: CASSPHLLAAYTDTQYF

J: TRBJ2-1
size: NA
D: TRBD2
V: TRBV6-2/TRBV6-3
DNA: TGTGCCAGCAGCCCTACCTCTAGCGGGGGTTACAATGAGCAGTTCTTC
CDR3: CASSPTSSGGYNEQFF

J: TRBJ2-5
size: NA
D: TRBD2
V: TRBV5-1
DNA: TGCGCCAGCAGCTTTAGCGGGGGCGGTGAGACCCAGTACTTC
CDR3: CASSFSGGGETQYF

J: TRBJ2-7
size: NA
D: NA
V: TRBV29-1
DNA: TGCAGCGTTGGGGTCAGGGGCGAGCAGTACTTC
CDR3: CSVGVRGEQYF

J: TRBJ2-3
size: NA
D: TRBD1
V: TRBV11-3
DNA: TGTGCCAGCAGCTTAAGGACAGGGAGCACAGATACGCAGTATTTT
CDR3: CASSLRTGSTDTQYF

J: TRBJ1-1
size: NA
D: TRBD1
V: TRBV19
DNA: TGTGCCAGTGGATACAGGGGGAACACTGAAGCTTTCTTT
CDR3: CASGYRGNTEAFF

J: TRBJ1-4
size: NA
D: TRBD1
V: TRBV6-1
DNA: TGTGCCAGCAGTGAACTTAAACAGGGGGCATATGAAAAACTGTTTTTT
CDR3: CASSELKQGAYEKLFF

J: TRBJ1-6
size: NA
D: TRBD1
V: TRBV4-1
DNA: TGCGCCAGCAGCCAAGTTGACAGGGTAGGCTCACCCCTCCACTTT
CDR3: CASSQVDRVGSPLHF

J: TRBJ1-1
size: once
D: TRBD1
V: TRBV10-3
DNA: TGTGCCATCGCTGACAGGGAAAACACTGAAGCTTTCTTT
CDR3: CAIADRENTEAFF

J: TRBJ1-6
size: NA
D: TRBD1
V: TRBV14
DNA: TGTGCCAGCAGCCACAGACAGGGGAAAAATTCACCCCTCCACTTT
CDR3: CASSHRQGKNSPLHF

J: TRBJ1-4
size: NA
D: NA
V: TRBV5-4
DNA: TGTGCCAGCAGCGCGGGTCTTGCCGACAATGAAAAACTGTTTTTT
CDR3: CASSAGLADNEKLFF

J: TRBJ2-5
size: NA
D: NA
V: TRBV10-3
DNA: TGTGCCATCAAGGGGGGGCAAGAGACCCAGTACTTC
CDR3: CAIKGGQETQYF

J: TRBJ2-3
size: NA
D: NA
V: TRBV18
DNA: TGTGCCAGCACACGGAGCGGCCCCGGCACAGATACGCAGTATTTT
CDR3: CASTRSGPGTDTQYF

J: TRBJ2-7
size: NA
D: NA
V: TRBV3-1/TRBV3-2
DNA: TGTGCCAGCAGCCAAGGGTTGGTGGAGGGTAAGAGGAGCTTTAAGTACTTC
CDR3: CASSQGLVEGKRSFKYF